This TCR beta chain was identified during a study of T cell responses to AZD1222 COVID-19 vaccine. General study findings and limits: Regions 160-218 and 743-854 dominated among vaccine-associated CD4 TCRs spanning spike.

Worth noting for this clone: Antigen unknown.

Profiled with immunoSEQ multiplex PCR; TCRdb holds only in-frame clones, not every one. This table holds some 190,000 clones, just over 85% found once. The CDR3 length is 17 residues. V shed 3 bases and J 0 bases; nucleotides not matched to a gene: 5. Germline assignment: CDR1 KGHSY and CDR2 FQNENV. This TCR derives from an adult in good health. V usage is TRBV16 and J usage is TRBJ2-6; 7 nucleotides agree with TRBD1. Sequences were derived from peripheral blood, sampled on day 0 of AZD1222 vaccination. This chain's CDR3 is CASSHRGILSGANVLTF. The CDR3, as DNA: TGTGCCAGCAGCCACAGGGGGATCCTCTCTGGGGCCAACGTCCTGACTTTC.